Each of the 26 T cell receptor beta chains below was sequenced from the same sample in a study of spatial heterogeneity in lung cancer. TCRdb re-analysed the 5' RACE reads in MiXCR, keeping a single row per CDR3 protein. In the table there are around 16,000 distinct CDR3 sequences, approximately 7% of which are singletons. Study-wide results and limits: One measure, the expanded intratumoral alpha and beta TCR count, tracked tumor mutation counts.

The sample's time point: sample taken at primary tumor resection. The antigens for these receptors are not known. The material sequenced was lung tumor tissue, taken at surgery. These receptors came from a female donor with early-stage non-small cell lung cancer.

There are many counts of this clonotype. In a library made to pick up alpha chains, this beta chain is a stray read with a size that means little. The rearrangement links TRBV7-6 to TRBJ1-1; D uncertain. The V and J ends lost 0 bases and 7 bases respectively, with 9 bases between them. The CDR3 is made up of 13 amino acids. The germline CDR1 and CDR2 sequences are SGHVS and FNYEAQ. CDR3 sequence reads: CASSLAEQSEAFF. The CDR3 bases are TGTGCCAGCAGCTTAGCGGAACAGAGTGAAGCTTTCTTT.

This clonotype came up a few times. This beta chain is off target for a library built for alpha chains, so its abundance means little. The chain combines TRBV4-2 with TRBJ2-5; TRBD2 matches at 12 bases. The length of the CDR3 is 16 residues. The V and J ends lost 4 bases and 0 bases, in that order; junction bases with no gene match: 3. In germline, CDR1 is LGHNA, CDR2 YNFKEQ. CDR3 loop: CASSPRLAGDQETQYF. CDR3 sequence (DNA): TGTGCCAGCAGCCCACGACTAGCGGGGGACCAAGAGACCCAGTACTTC.

To note about this clonotype: A library made for alpha chains picked up this beta chain off target, so its size means little. This chain joins TRBV12-5 and TRBJ1-6; the D gene is possibly TRBD1 (6 bases). With 4 bases removed from V and 7 bases from J, the gap between germline ends came to 17 bases. Germline loops: CDR1 LGHNT, CDR2 FRNRAP. This CDR3 has 16 amino acids. The CDR3 loop reads CASGSGPTGQNSPLHF. Here the CDR3 DNA reads TGTGCTAGTGGTTCCGGTCCGACAGGCCAGAATTCACCCCTCCACTTT.

This clonotype was recorded at least ten times. This beta chain represents an off-target read in a library built for alpha chains; its size is of limited meaning. This rearrangement joins TRBV5-1 to TRBJ2-6; D tentatively fits TRBD1 or TRBD2 (5 bases each). Germline-derived CDR1 and CDR2 are SGHRS and YFSETQ. Trimming cost V 7 bases and J 2 bases, with 10 bases left between them. The CDR3 length is 14 residues. The DNA for the CDR3 is TGCGCCAGCGGAGAGGGGACTGGGGCCAACGTCCTGACTTTC. Translation: CASGEGTGANVLTF.

This clonotype was seen a few times. Found in a library prepared for alpha chains, this beta chain is an off-target read, and its abundance has little meaning. The V call is TRBV5-6, the J call TRBJ1-6, with D possibly TRBD1 on 6 matching bases. The ends were cut back, 2 bases at V and 6 bases at J, with 15 bases in the middle. Germline lookup yields CDR1 SGHDT and CDR2 YYEEEE. The CDR3 runs to 16 residues. The CDR3: CASSFIGQSINSPLHF. The CDR3, as DNA: TGTGCCAGCAGCTTTATCGGACAGTCAATTAATTCACCCCTCCACTTT. Full variable domain (outside the CDR3, taken from reference TRBV5-6 and TRBJ1-6): DAGVTQSPTHLIKTRGQQVTLRCSPKSGHDTVSWYQQALGQGPQFIFQYYEEEERQRGNFPDRFSGHQFPNYSSELNVNALLLGDSALYLCASSFIGQSINSPLHFGNGTRLTVT.

This clonotype was seen at least ten times. This beta chain is an off-target read within a library intended for alpha chains, so its frequency means little. The V gene is TRBV11-2, the J gene TRBJ2-3; D could derive from TRBD1 or TRBD2 (6 bases each). The germline gives CDR1 SGHAT, CDR2 FQNNGV. Deletions cut 1 base from V and 3 bases from J, with 11 bases between. CDR3 length: 15 amino acids. This CDR3 is CASSLVGGRTDTQYF. As DNA, the CDR3 is TGTGCCAGCAGCTTAGTTGGGGGGCGTACAGATACGCAGTATTTT.

On this clonotype: A much larger clone lies one base from this, so it may be a read error. The size of this beta chain means little, since it is a stray read in a library made for alpha chains. The chain links TRBV4-2 to TRBJ2-7; TRBD2 is a possible D gene (6 bases). Germline loops: CDR1 LGHNA, CDR2 YNFKEQ. This CDR3 comprises 16 residues. V lost 0 bases and J lost 2, with 14 bases in between. CDR3 nucleotide sequence: TGTGCCAGCAGCCAAGAAGGCGGGGCGGCTCCCTACGAGCAGTACTTC. This encodes CASSQEGGAAPYEQYF.

This clonotype was seen at least ten times. For a library built for alpha chains, this beta chain is a stray read; little rests on its size. The rearrangement uses TRBV20-1 and TRBJ2-3; 14 bases align to TRBD2. The V gene end was trimmed by 8 bases and the J gene end by 4 bases; junction bases not matched to a gene: 11. The CDR3 has 16 amino acids. Germline CDR1 reads DFQATT; CDR2 reads SNEGSKA (reference sequence). The CDR3 DNA reads TGCAGTACCGCCGGGACTAGCGGGAGTGTAGCAGATACGCAGTATTTT. Residues: CSTAGTSGSVADTQYF.

This clonotype was recorded at least ten times. Being off target in a library aimed at alpha chains, this beta chain has a size of little meaning. The chain is built from TRBV7-8 and TRBJ1-5; no clear D gene. The CDR3 spans 14 residues. Trimming removed 3 bases from V and 3 bases from J, with 9 bases in between. Germline V gene data show CDR1 as SGHVS and CDR2 as FQNEAQ. The CDR3 DNA sequence: TGTGCCAGCAGCTTCATAGGAGTCAATCAGCCCCAGCATTTT. Translation: CASSFIGVNQPQHF.

This clonotype occurred many times. Found in a library prepared for alpha chains, this beta chain is an off-target read, and its abundance has little meaning. The chain recombines TRBV27 with TRBJ2-7, with D unresolved. V lost 1 base and J lost 4, with 14 bases in between. From germline, CDR1 is MNHEY and CDR2 SMNVEV (reference sequence). There are 15 residues in the CDR3. The CDR3 DNA sequence: TGTGCCAGCAGTTTATATGGTCAGCCCGGGTACGAGCAGTACTTC. Amino acids: CASSLYGQPGYEQYF.

There are many counts of this clonotype. A library prepared for alpha chains yielded this beta chain as an off-target read; its size is of little meaning. The V call is TRBV21-1, the J call TRBJ1-5; the table assigns TRBD1, which was not confirmed against the DNA. TRBV21-1 is a pseudogene. This CDR3 contains 15 residues. The CDR3 nucleotides are TGTGCCAGCAGCACCCCGACAGGGGGAAGGCAGCCCCAGCATTTT. It codes for CASSTPTGGRQPQHF.

This clonotype was counted many times. This beta chain is a stray read from a library made for alpha chains; its abundance is not meaningful. This chain connects TRBV7-2 to TRBJ1-1; a possible D gene is TRBD1 (6 bases). CDR3 length: 16 residues. Looked up from germline, CDR1 is SGHTA and CDR2 is FQGNSA. V was trimmed by 1 base and J by 3 bases, leaving 15 bases between them. The CDR3 sequence: CASSLGGGKYDTEAFF. The CDR3 DNA sequence: TGTGCCAGCAGCTTAGGAGGGGGGAAATATGACACTGAAGCTTTCTTT.

This clonotype came up a few times. A library prepared for alpha chains yielded this beta chain as an off-target read; its size is of little meaning. This sequence joins TRBV7-8 and TRBJ1-6, with D possibly TRBD1 on 6 matching bases. Germline CDR1 SGHVS, CDR2 FQNEAQ. V dropped 3 bases and J dropped 8 bases, with 20 bases sitting between them. This CDR3 is built from 17 residues. CDR3 nucleotides: TGTGCCAGCAGCTTGGTAAACAGGGACTTTTCTTATTCACCCCTCCACTTT. Translation: CASSLVNRDFSYSPLHF.

This clonotype was detected many times. This beta chain lies outside the target of a library built for alpha chains; its clone size means little. The V gene is TRBV12-3 or TRBV12-4, the J gene TRBJ1-6; 7 bases agree with TRBD1. The CDR3 is 13 residues long. With V trimmed by 5 bases and J by 13 bases, 8 bases remained unmatched. CDR3 sequence (DNA): TGTGCCAGCAGTCGGGACAGTGGTACCCCCCTCCACTTT. This sequence encodes CASSRDSGTPLHF.

This clonotype qualifies as medium-sized. This beta chain lies outside the target of a library built for alpha chains; its clone size means little. This chain links TRBV7-2 with TRBJ2-5, with TRBD2 matching over 8 bases. Germline trimming cut 5 bases from V and 2 bases from J; bases unmatched to any gene: 1. This CDR3 contains 13 residues. Germline V lookup: CDR1 SGHTA, CDR2 FQGNSA. The CDR3 sequence: CASSGGGQETQYF. In nucleotides, the CDR3 is TGTGCCAGCAGCGGCGGGGGGCAAGAGACCCAGTACTTC.

This clonotype was seen ten or more times. In a library made to pick up alpha chains, this beta chain is a stray read with a size that means little. The rearrangement joins TRBV7-8 to TRBJ2-7; perhaps TRBD2 as D (5 bases). With 1 base removed from V and 5 bases from J, the gap between germline ends came to 12 bases. Germline CDR1 SGHVS, CDR2 FQNEAQ. This CDR3 region has 14 residues. The CDR3 DNA reads as TGTGCCAGCAGCTTAGGAGGGTTCGCCGACGAGCAGTACTTC. Protein product: CASSLGGFADEQYF.

This clonotype was counted many times. This beta chain is an off-target read within a library intended for alpha chains, so its frequency means little. The chain uses TRBV6-1 and TRBJ2-3, with TRBD1 as a possible D gene (6 bases). Between the trimmed V and J ends, which lost 6 bases and 0 bases, there was a span of 7 bases. Germline loops: CDR1 MNHNS, CDR2 SASEGT. This CDR3 has 13 amino acids. The chain's CDR3 is CASRGQSTDTQYF. CDR3 DNA sequence: TGTGCCAGCAGAGGACAGAGCACAGATACGCAGTATTTT.

Many counts were recorded for this clonotype. This beta chain turned up in a library designed for alpha chains; as an off-target read, its abundance says little. The gene calls are TRBV5-5 and TRBJ2-5; 10 nucleotides line up with TRBD2. The CDR3 runs to 15 residues. With V trimmed by 0 bases and J by 5 bases, 4 bases remained unmatched. Germline CDR1 reads SGHKS; CDR2 reads YYEKEE (reference sequence). The CDR3 bases are TGTGCCAGCAGCTTGGAGGGACTAGCGTCCGAGACCCAGTACTTC. Its translation: CASSLEGLASETQYF.

This clonotype came up many times. With the library built for alpha chains, this beta chain is off target and its frequency is not meaningful. This chain uses TRBV5-1 with TRBJ2-3, with D uncertain. The CDR3 runs 12 residues. Germline CDR1 reads SGHRS; CDR2 reads YFSETQ. V shed 0 bases and J shed 4 bases, with 3 bases lying between them. The CDR3 DNA reads as TGCGCCAGCAGCTTGGTCGCAGATACGCAGTATTTT. It codes for CASSLVADTQYF.

Regarding this clonotype: This beta chain appears as a stray read in a library generated for alpha chains; its size is not informative. The chain combines TRBV7-6 with TRBJ2-1; 11 bases are shared with TRBD2. V dropped 5 bases and J dropped 0; count of bases not matched to a gene: 12. Germline loops: CDR1 SGHVS, CDR2 FNYEAQ. The CDR3 extends over 19 amino acids. The CDR3 here is CASSPWVAGGASSYNEQFF. DNA of the CDR3: TGTGCCAGCAGCCCCTGGGTAGCGGGGGGGGCGAGCTCCTACAATGAGCAGTTCTTC.

This clonotype was seen at least ten times. Within a library made for alpha chains, this beta chain is off target, and its count is uninformative. The chain uses TRBV6-2 or TRBV6-3 and TRBJ1-3, with D possibly TRBD1 on 6 matching bases. This CDR3 spans 14 amino acids. The V end was cut by 4 bases, the J end by 8 bases, with 15 bases between. The germline V gene has CDR1 MNHEY and CDR2 SVGEGT. CDR3 DNA sequence: TGTGCCAGCAGTTCGACAGGAAGTTGGGACACCATATATTTT. Translating it yields CASSSTGSWDTIYF.

This clonotype has at least ten counts. The library was designed around alpha chains, so this beta chain is a stray read whose abundance carries little weight. The rearrangement links TRBV20-1 to TRBJ2-3; D may correspond to TRBD1 or TRBD2 (5 bases each). This CDR3 contains 18 residues. The germline V gene has CDR1 DFQATT and CDR2 SNEGSKA (reference sequence). The V gene lost 0 bases and the J gene lost 3 bases, with 22 bases spanning the gap. DNA of the CDR3: TGCAGTGCTAGAGATCCAAGGGCCAGGGACGTCGCTACAGATACGCAGTATTTT. This codes for CSARDPRARDVATDTQYF.

This clonotype was observed a handful of times. The library was designed around alpha chains, so this beta chain is a stray read whose abundance carries little weight. The chain has TRBV5-4 and TRBJ2-1; the D gene is possibly TRBD1 (5 bases). Germline loops: CDR1 SGHNT, CDR2 YYREEE (reference sequence). CDR3 length equals 13 residues. V lost 4 bases, J lost 8 bases, and 13 bases lay in between. CDR3 loop: CASSRPTGDEQFF. The CDR3 nucleotides read TGTGCCAGCAGCCGGCCAACAGGCGATGAGCAGTTCTTC.

This clonotype has at least ten counts. Because the library targeted alpha chains, this beta chain is an off-target read whose size means little. The V call is TRBV2, the J call TRBJ2-1; tentative D call: TRBD1 (6 bases). CDR1 SNHLY and CDR2 FYNNEI come from the germline V gene. The CDR3 contains 15 residues. Trimming took off 6 bases at V and 14 bases at J, with 26 bases between the two ends. The CDR3 nucleotides are TGTGCCAGCAGCGCCGACAGGACTCGACCCAAGAGGAAGTTCTTC. This codes for CASSADRTRPKRKFF.

About this clonotype: Found in a library prepared for alpha chains, this beta chain is an off-target read, and its abundance has little meaning. This chain connects TRBV5-4 to TRBJ1-2; possibly TRBD1 for D (6 bases). Germline CDR1 SGHNT, CDR2 YYREEE (reference sequence). Trimming removed 0 bases at V and 8 bases at J, with 11 bases between. The CDR3 loop spans 13 amino acids. The CDR3 DNA reads as TGTGCCAGCAGCTTGGTCAGGGGTGGCGGCTACACCTTC. It is translated as CASSLVRGGGYTF.

At least ten counts were recorded for this clonotype. Since it is a stray read in a library aimed at alpha chains, this beta chain has a size that is not meaningful. The genes are TRBV11-2 and TRBJ2-5; 9 bases align to TRBD1. J lost 1 base, V lost 5 bases, and 5 bases had no gene match. There are 15 residues in the CDR3. The germline V gene encodes CDR1 SGHAT and CDR2 FQNNGV. DNA of the CDR3: TGTGCCAGCAGCCCCGGGACAGGGATCCAAGAGACCCAGTACTTC. It translates to CASSPGTGIQETQYF.